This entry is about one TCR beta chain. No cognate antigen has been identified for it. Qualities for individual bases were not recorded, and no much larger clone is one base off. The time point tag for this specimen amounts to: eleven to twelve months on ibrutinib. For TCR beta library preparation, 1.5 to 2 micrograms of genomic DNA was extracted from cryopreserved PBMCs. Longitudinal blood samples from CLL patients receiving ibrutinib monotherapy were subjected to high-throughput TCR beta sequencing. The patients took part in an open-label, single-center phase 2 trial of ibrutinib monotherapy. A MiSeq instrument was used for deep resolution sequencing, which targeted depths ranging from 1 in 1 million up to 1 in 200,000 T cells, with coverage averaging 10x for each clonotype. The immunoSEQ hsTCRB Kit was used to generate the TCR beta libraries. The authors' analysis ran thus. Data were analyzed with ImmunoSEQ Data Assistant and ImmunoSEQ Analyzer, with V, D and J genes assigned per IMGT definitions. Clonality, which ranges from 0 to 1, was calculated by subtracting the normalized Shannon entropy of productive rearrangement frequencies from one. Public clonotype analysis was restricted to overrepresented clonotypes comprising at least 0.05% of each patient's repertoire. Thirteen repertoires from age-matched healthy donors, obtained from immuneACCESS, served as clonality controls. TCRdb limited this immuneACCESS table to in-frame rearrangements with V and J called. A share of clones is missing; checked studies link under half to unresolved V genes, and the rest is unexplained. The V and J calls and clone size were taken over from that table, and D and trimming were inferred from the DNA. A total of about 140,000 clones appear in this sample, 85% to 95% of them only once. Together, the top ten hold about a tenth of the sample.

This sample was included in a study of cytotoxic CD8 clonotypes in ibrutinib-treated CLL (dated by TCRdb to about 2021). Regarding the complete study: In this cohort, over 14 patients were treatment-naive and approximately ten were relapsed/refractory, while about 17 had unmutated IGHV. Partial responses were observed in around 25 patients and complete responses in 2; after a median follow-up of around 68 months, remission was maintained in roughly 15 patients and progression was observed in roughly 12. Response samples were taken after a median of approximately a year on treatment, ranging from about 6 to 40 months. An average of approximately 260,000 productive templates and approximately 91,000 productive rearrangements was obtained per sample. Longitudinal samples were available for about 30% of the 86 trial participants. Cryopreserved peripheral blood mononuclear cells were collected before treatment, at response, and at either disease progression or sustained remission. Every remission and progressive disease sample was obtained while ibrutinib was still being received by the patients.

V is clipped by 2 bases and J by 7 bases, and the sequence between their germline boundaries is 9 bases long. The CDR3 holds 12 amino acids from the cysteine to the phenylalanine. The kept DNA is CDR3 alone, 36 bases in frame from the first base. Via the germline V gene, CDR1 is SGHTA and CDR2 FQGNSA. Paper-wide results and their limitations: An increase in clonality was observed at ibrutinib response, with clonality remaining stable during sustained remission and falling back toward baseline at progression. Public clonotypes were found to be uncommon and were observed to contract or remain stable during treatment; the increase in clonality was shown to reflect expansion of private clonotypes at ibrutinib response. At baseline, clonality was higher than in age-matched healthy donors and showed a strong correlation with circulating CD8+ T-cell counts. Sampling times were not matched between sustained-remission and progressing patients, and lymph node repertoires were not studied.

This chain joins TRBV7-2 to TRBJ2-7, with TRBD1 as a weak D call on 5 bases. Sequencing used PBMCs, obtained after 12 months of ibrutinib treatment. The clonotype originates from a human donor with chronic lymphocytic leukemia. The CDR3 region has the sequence CASSLQGGEQYF. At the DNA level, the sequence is TGTGCCAGCAGCTTACAGGGTGGGGAGCAGTACTTC.